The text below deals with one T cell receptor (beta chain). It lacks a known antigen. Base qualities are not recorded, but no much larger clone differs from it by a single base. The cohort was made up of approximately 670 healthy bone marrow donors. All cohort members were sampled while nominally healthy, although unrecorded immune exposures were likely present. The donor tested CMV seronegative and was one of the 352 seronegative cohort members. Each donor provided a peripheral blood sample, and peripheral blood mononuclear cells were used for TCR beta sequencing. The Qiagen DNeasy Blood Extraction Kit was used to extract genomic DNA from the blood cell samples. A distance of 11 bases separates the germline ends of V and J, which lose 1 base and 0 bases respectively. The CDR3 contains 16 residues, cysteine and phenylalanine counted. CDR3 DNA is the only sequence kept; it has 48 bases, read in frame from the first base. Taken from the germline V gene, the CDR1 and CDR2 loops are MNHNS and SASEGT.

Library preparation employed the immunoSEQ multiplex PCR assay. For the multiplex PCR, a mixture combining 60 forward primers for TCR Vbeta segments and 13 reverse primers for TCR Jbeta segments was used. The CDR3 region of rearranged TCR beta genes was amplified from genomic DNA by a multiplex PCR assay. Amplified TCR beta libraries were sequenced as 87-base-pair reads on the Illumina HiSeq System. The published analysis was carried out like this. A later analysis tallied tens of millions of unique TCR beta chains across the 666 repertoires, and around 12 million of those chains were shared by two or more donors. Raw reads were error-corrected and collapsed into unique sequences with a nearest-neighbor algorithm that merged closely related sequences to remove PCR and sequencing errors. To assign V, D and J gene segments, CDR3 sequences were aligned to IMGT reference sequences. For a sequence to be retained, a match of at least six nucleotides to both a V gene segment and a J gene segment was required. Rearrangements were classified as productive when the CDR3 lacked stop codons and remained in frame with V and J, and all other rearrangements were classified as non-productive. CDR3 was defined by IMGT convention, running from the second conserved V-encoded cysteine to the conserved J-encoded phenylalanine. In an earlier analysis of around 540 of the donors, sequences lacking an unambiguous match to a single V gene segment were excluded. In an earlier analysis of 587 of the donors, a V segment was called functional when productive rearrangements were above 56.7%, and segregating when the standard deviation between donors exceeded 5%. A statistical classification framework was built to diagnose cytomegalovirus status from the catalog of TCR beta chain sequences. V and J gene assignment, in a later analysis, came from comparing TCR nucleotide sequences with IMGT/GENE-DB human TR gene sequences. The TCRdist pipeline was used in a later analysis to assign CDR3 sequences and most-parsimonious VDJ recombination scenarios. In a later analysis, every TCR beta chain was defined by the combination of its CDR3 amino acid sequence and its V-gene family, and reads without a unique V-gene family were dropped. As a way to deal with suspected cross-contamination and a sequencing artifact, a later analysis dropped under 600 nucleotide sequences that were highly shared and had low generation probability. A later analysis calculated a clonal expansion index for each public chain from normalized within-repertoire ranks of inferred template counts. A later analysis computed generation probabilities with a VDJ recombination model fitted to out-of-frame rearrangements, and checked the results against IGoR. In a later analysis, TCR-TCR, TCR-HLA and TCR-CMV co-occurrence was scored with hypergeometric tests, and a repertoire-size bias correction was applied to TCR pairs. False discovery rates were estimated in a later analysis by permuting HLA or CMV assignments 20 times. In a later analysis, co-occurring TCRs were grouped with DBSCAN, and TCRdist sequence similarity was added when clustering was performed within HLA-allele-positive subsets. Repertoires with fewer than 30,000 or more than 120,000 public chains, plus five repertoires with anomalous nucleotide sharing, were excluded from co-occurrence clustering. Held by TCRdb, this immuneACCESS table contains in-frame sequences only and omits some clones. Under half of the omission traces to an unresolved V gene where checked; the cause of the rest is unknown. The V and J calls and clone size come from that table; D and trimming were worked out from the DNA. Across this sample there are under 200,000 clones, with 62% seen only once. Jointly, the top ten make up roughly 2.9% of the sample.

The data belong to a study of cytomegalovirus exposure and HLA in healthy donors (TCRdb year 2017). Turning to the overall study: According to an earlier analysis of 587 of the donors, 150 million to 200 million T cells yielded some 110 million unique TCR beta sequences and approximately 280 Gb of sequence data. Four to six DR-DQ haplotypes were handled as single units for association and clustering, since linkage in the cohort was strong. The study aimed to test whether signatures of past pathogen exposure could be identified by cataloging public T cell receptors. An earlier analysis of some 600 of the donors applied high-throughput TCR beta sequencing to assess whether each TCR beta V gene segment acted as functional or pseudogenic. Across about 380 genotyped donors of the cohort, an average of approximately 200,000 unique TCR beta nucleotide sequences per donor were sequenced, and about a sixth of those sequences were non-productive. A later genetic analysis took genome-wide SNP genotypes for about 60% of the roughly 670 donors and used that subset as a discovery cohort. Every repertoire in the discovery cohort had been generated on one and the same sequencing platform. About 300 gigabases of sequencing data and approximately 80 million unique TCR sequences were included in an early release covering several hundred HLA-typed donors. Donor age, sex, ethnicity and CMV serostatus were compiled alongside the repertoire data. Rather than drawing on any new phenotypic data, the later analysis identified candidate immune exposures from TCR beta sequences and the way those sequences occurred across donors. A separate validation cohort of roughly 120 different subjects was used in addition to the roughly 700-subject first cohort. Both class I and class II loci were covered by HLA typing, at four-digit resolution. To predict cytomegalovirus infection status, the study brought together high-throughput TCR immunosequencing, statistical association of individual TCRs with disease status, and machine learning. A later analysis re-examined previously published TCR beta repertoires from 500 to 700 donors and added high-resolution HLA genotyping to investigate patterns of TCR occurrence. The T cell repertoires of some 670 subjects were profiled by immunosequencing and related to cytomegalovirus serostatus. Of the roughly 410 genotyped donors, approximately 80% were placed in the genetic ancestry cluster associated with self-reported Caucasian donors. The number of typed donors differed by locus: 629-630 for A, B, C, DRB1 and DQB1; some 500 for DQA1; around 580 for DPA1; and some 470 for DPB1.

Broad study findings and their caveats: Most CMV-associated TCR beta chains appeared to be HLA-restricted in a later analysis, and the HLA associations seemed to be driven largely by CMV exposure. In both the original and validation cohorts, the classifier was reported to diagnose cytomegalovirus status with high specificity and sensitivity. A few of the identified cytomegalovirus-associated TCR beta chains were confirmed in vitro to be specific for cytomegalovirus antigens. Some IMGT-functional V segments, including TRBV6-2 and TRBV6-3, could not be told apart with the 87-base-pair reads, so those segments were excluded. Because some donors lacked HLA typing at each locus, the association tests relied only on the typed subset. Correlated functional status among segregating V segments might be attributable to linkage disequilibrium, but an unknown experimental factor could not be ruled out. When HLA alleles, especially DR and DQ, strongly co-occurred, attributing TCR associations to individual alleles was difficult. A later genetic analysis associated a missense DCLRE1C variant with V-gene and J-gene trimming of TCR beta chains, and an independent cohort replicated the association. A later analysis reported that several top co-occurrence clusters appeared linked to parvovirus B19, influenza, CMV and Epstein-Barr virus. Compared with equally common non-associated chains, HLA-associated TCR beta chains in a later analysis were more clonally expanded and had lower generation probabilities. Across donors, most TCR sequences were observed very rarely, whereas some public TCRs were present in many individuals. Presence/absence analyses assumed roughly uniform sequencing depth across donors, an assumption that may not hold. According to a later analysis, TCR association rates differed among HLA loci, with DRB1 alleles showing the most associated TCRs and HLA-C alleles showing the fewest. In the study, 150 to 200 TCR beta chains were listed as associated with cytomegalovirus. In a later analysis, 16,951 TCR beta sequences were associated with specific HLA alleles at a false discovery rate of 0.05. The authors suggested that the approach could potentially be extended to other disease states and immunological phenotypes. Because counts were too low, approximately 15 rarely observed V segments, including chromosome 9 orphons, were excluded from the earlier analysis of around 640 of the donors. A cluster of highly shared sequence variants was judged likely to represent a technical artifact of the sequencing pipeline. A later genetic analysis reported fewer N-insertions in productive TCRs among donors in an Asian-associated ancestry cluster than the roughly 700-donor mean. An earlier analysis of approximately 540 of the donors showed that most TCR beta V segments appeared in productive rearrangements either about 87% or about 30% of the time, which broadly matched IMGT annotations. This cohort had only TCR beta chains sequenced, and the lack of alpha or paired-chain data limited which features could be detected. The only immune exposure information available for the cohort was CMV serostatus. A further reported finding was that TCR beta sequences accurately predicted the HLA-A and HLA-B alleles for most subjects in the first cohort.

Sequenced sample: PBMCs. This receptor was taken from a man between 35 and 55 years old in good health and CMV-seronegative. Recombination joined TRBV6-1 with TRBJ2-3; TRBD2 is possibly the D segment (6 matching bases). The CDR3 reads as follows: CASSEVRGRSTDTQYF. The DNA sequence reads TGTGCCAGCAGTGAAGTAAGAGGGAGGAGCACAGATACGCAGTATTTT.